Listed here is a single T cell receptor beta chain. Only in-frame clones appear in the TCRdb table, and some are missing; sequencing was by immunoSEQ multiplex PCR. The sample contains around 30,000 clones, 75% of which appear only once. This sample stems from a study of blood T cell repertoires in COVID-19. In the study overall: COVID-19 samples, acute and convalescent, were from the United States, Italy and Spain.

Germline V gives CDR1 SGHTA, CDR2 FQGNSA. V shed 4 bases and J shed 7 bases, with 10 bases lying between them. CDR3 length equals 13 residues. The source is an elderly man with active or convalescent COVID-19. Sequencing was carried out using peripheral blood. This chain joins TRBV7-2 and TRBJ2-2; the D is unclear. CDR3 sequence (DNA): TGTGCCAGCAGCTCAGGATTAGGCGGGGAGCTGTTTTTT. Amino acid sequence: CASSSGLGGELFF.